A single sample is the source of the 31 T cell receptor beta chains below, sequenced in a study of spatial heterogeneity in lung cancer. Stated time point: sample taken at primary tumor resection. TCRdb re-derived calls from the 5' RACE reads in MiXCR, one entry per CDR3 protein. The sample shows 30,000 to 45,000 distinct CDR3 sequences, roughly 7.4% of them seen only once. Sequenced material: PBMCs, taken at surgery. The origin of the receptors is a male donor with early-stage non-small cell lung cancer.

This clonotype was detected many times. V usage is TRBV20-1 and J usage is TRBJ1-1, with TRBD1 identical over 7 bases. The CDR3 has 14 residues. V lost 3 bases to trimming and J lost 1 base; unmatched junction nucleotides: 5. Germline CDR1 and CDR2: DFQATT and SNEGSKA (reference sequence). The CDR3 nucleotides read TGCAGTGCTAGGATCCAGGGGGGGAACACTGAAGCTTTCTTT. Translating gives CSARIQGGNTEAFF.

The chain recombines TRBV7-9 with TRBJ1-2, with D possibly TRBD1 on 6 matching bases. V was clipped by 1 base and J by 8 bases, with 11 bases between them. The CDR3 has 13 amino acids. CDR1 SEHNR and CDR2 FQNEAQ come from the germline V gene (reference sequence). The CDR3 DNA follows: TGTGCCAGCAGCTTAGTCAGGGGAGAAGGCTACACCTTC. This sequence encodes CASSLVRGEGYTF.

The gene calls are TRBV7-6 and TRBJ1-6; no definite D call. Germline assignment: CDR1 SGHVS and CDR2 FNYEAQ. The V end was cut by 5 bases, the J end by 0 bases, with 8 bases between. This CDR3 spans 15 amino acids. CDR3 amino acids: CASSTDRSYNSPLHF. The DNA for the CDR3 is TGTGCCAGCAGCACGGACCGCTCCTATAATTCACCCCTCCACTTT.

The chain has TRBV12-3 or TRBV12-4 and TRBJ2-3; a possible D gene is TRBD2 (5 bases). V gave up 1 base and J gave up 0 bases, with 17 bases separating them. The CDR3 covers 18 residues. CDR3 sequence: CASSLGPPGSLSTDTQYF. CDR3 in DNA: TGTGCCAGCAGTTTAGGGCCCCCGGGGTCCCTAAGCACAGATACGCAGTATTTT.

The gene calls are TRBV5-6 and TRBJ2-1; TRBD2 matches 13 bases. Germline V gene data show CDR1 as SGHDT and CDR2 as YYEEEE. The length of the CDR3 is 21 residues. J was trimmed by 0 bases and V by 7 bases; bases with no gene match: 19. The CDR3 nucleotides read TGTGCCAGCTGTTCAACGGGACTAGCGGGGTTTTCAACCAGCTCCTACAATGAGCAGTTCTTC. Translating gives CASCSTGLAGFSTSSYNEQFF.

This clonotype was observed many times. The chain is built from TRBV15 and TRBJ2-3; 8 bases are shared with TRBD1. Trimming at V came to 3 bases and at J to 6 bases, leaving 2 bases not matched to a gene. The CDR3 contains 13 residues. Per germline, CDR1 LNHNV and CDR2 YYDKDF (reference sequence). As DNA, the CDR3 is TGTGCCACCAGCAGGGACAGGGCGGATACGCAGTATTTT. Its translation: CATSRDRADTQYF.

The chain links TRBV24-1 to TRBJ2-1; D is uncertain. V lost 1 base to trimming and J lost 5 bases, with 8 bases between them. CDR3 length: 14 amino acids. Germline-derived CDR1 and CDR2 are KGHDR and SFDVKD. CDR3 sequence: CATSDLYRNNEQFF. For the CDR3, the DNA is TGTGCCACCAGTGATTTATATCGGAACAATGAGCAGTTCTTC.

At least ten counts were recorded for this clonotype. V and J are TRBV6-5 and TRBJ2-3, with 9 bases lining up with TRBD2. This CDR3 is built from 16 residues. Germline CDR1 reads MNHEY; CDR2 reads SVGAGI. V lost 5 bases to trimming and J lost 1 base; unmatched junction nucleotides: 7. The CDR3 DNA is TGTGCCAGCAGTCGCCCTATAGCGGGGGGCACAGATACGCAGTATTTT. This encodes CASSRPIAGGTDTQYF.

J is TRBJ1-3 and V is TRBV13; 10 bases match TRBD1. V shed 5 bases, J shed 2 bases, and the junction held 6 bases outside the gene matches. CDR3 length equals 16 residues. Germline CDR1 is PRHDT and CDR2 is FYEKMQ (reference sequence). CDR3 sequence (DNA): TGTGCCAGCAGCCTCTTGGGACAGGGGACTGGAAACACCATATATTTT. Its protein is CASSLLGQGTGNTIYF.

This clonotype was observed a few times. The V call is TRBV20-1, the J call TRBJ1-5; TRBD1 matches at 8 bases. Germline CDR1 reads DFQATT; CDR2 reads SNEGSKA (reference sequence). The CDR3 runs 15 residues. The ends lost 4 bases at V and 7 bases at J; junction bases unmatched: 12. The CDR3 nucleotides read TGCAGTGCTATCAACTCCGGGACAGGAGACCAGCCCCAGCATTTT. The encoded protein is CSAINSGTGDQPQHF.

This clonotype was seen more than once but under ten times. V is TRBV6-6 and J is TRBJ2-1; the match to TRBD1 covers 9 bases. The V segment lost 4 bases and the J segment 0 bases; nucleotides outside the gene matches: 4. The CDR3 totals 16 residues. Germline CDR1 reads MNHNY; CDR2 reads SVGAGI (reference sequence). As DNA, the CDR3 is TGTGCCAGCAGTTCCGGGACAGGGATCTCCTACAATGAGCAGTTCTTC. It yields the protein CASSSGTGISYNEQFF.

This clonotype occurred many times. This sequence joins TRBV6-5 and TRBJ1-1; D gene uncertain. Trimming stripped 0 bases from V and 8 bases from J, with 7 bases between. The CDR3 is 12 amino acids. Looked up from germline, CDR1 is MNHEY and CDR2 is SVGAGI. CDR3 DNA sequence: TGTGCCAGCAGTTACTCGGACGGGGAAGCTTTCTTT. The encoded protein is CASSYSDGEAFF.

The J gene is TRBJ2-2, the V gene TRBV7-9, with a tentative D call TRBD2 (5 bases). V was cut by 5 bases and J by 5 bases, with 12 bases left in between. Germline V gene lookup returns CDR1 SEHNR and CDR2 FQNEAQ (reference sequence). There are 14 residues in the CDR3. CDR3 DNA sequence: TGTGCCAGCAGCCAAGGATGGGAGACCGGGGAGCTGTTTTTT. Protein product: CASSQGWETGELFF.

This clonotype was counted only a few times. This chain connects TRBV7-2 to TRBJ2-7, with 8 bases lining up with TRBD1. J lost 0 bases, V lost 5 bases, and 6 bases had no gene match. Looked up from germline, CDR1 is SGHTA and CDR2 is FQGNSA. The CDR3 is made up of 15 amino acids. CDR3 residues: CASSTGQGYSYEQYF. CDR3 bases: TGTGCCAGCAGCACAGGACAGGGCTACTCCTACGAGCAGTACTTC.

This clonotype came up a few times. The chain uses TRBV29-1 and TRBJ2-2; 7 bases line up with TRBD1. The V gene end was trimmed by 3 bases and the J gene end by 7 bases; junction bases not matched to a gene: 2. CDR3 length equals 12 residues. CDR1 SQVTM and CDR2 ANQGSEA come from the germline V gene. In DNA form, the CDR3 reads TGCAGCGTTGACAGGGGGATCGGGGAGCTGTTTTTT. It translates to CSVDRGIGELFF.

There are many counts of this clonotype. The V call is TRBV27, the J call TRBJ2-6; D remains unclear. The CDR3 is made up of 12 amino acids. CDR1 MNHEY and CDR2 SMNVEV come from the germline V gene (reference sequence). V lost 7 bases to trimming and J lost 1 base, with 2 bases between them. CDR3 nucleotide sequence: TGTGCCAGCACGTCTGGGGCCAACGTCCTGACTTTC. This translates into CASTSGANVLTF.

In this sample, this clonotype turned up a few times. The chain carries TRBV3-1 and TRBJ1-2, with TRBD1 matching over 7 bases. CDR1 is LGHDT and CDR2 is YNNKEL in the germline V gene (reference sequence). CDR3 size: 12 residues. The junction had 3 bases not matched to a gene; V was cut back by 3 bases and J by 8 bases. For the CDR3, the DNA is TGTGCCAGCAGCCACGACAGGGACGGCTACACCTTC. It codes for CASSHDRDGYTF.

This clonotype appeared many times. This chain connects TRBV20-1 to TRBJ2-1; D not resolved. V shed 7 bases and J shed 4 bases, with 17 bases lying between them. The germline CDR1 and CDR2 sequences are DFQATT and SNEGSKA (reference sequence). The CDR3 is 14 amino acids. Here the CDR3 reads CSGALASPYNEQFF. In nucleotides, the CDR3 is TGCAGTGGGGCGTTAGCAAGCCCGTACAATGAGCAGTTCTTC.

This clonotype was found many times. The chain combines TRBV5-1 with TRBJ2-1; possibly TRBD2 for D (6 bases). The CDR3 extends over 16 amino acids. The germline V gene has CDR1 SGHRS and CDR2 YFSETQ. Trimming left V 1 base short and J 0 bases short, with 11 bases between. The DNA of the CDR3 is TGCGCCAGCAGCTTGTCTAGCGTTTACTCCTACAATGAGCAGTTCTTC. The encoded protein is CASSLSSVYSYNEQFF.

The sample holds a few counts of this clonotype. This chain uses TRBV10-2 with TRBJ2-1; no reliable D call. This CDR3 comprises 15 residues. Germline CDR1 is WSHSY and CDR2 is SAAADI. V was trimmed by 2 bases and J by 8 bases, leaving 16 bases between them. The CDR3 coding sequence is TGCGCCAGCAGTGAGGTAACGGACGCCTTGGATGAGCAGTTCTTC. Amino acids: CASSEVTDALDEQFF.

The chain is built from TRBV6-2 or TRBV6-3 and TRBJ2-7; D might be TRBD1 or TRBD2, each matching 6 bases. This CDR3 is built from 13 residues. V gave up 5 bases and J gave up 4 bases, with 12 bases separating them. The germline V gene has CDR1 MNHEY and CDR2 SVGEGT. The CDR3 is CASSGGGTYEQYV. For the CDR3, the DNA is TGTGCCAGCAGTGGCGGCGGGACATACGAGCAGTACGTC.

This clonotype was seen at least ten times. The V and J genes are TRBV7-2 and TRBJ2-2; D is undetermined. This CDR3 is 13 amino acids long. The V end was cut by 11 bases, the J end by 0 bases, with 10 bases between. The germline gives CDR1 SGHTA, CDR2 FQGNSA. The CDR3 loop is CASRSPNTGELFF. The CDR3 region has the DNA TGTGCCTCCAGGAGTCCGAACACCGGGGAGCTGTTTTTT.

This clonotype was counted ten times or more. This rearrangement joins TRBV18 to TRBJ2-7, with D possibly being TRBD2 (6 bases). From germline, CDR1 is KGHSH and CDR2 LQKENI. V lost 8 bases and J 7 bases, leaving 15 bases between the germline ends. The CDR3 is made up of 12 amino acids. The CDR3 loop reads CASHGGSGEQYV. For the CDR3, the DNA is TGTGCCAGCCATGGGGGGAGCGGGGAGCAGTACGTC.

This clonotype was detected many times. This chain connects TRBV12-3 or TRBV12-4 to TRBJ1-1, with a possible D match to TRBD1 (6 bases). The CDR3 has 16 amino acids. Trimming cost V 7 bases and J 3 bases, with 21 bases left between them. The CDR3 is CASIPRGGAVDTEAFF. The CDR3 coding sequence is TGTGCCAGCATCCCGAGAGGGGGGGCAGTTGACACTGAAGCTTTCTTT.

This clonotype was counted ten times or more. The genes are TRBV29-1 and TRBJ2-3; 11 bases line up with TRBD2. This CDR3 has 15 residues. Germline CDR1 reads SQVTM; CDR2 reads ANQGSEA. J was trimmed by 5 bases and V by 3 bases; bases with no gene match: 7. The CDR3 loop reads CSVEPSGGIGDTQYF. The CDR3 DNA is TGCAGCGTTGAGCCTAGCGGGGGGATAGGAGATACGCAGTATTTT.

The chain links TRBV5-1 to TRBJ2-7; D may be TRBD1 (6 bases). The germline gives CDR1 SGHRS, CDR2 YFSETQ. This CDR3 spans 15 amino acids. Trimming removed 3 bases from V and 2 bases from J, with 15 bases in between. CDR3 sequence reads: CASSWAHREPYEQYV. The CDR3, as DNA: TGCGCCAGCAGCTGGGCTCACAGGGAACCCTACGAGCAGTACGTC.

This clonotype appeared many times. The chain uses TRBV19 and TRBJ2-1; possible D gene TRBD2, 5 bases. Trimming stripped 6 bases from V and 0 bases from J, with 12 bases between. Germline V CDR1 and CDR2: LNHDA, SQIVND (reference sequence). The CDR3 totals 15 residues. This CDR3 reads CASSLAPGSYNEQFF. In DNA form, the CDR3 reads TGTGCCAGTAGCCTAGCCCCCGGCTCCTACAATGAGCAGTTCTTC.

There are many counts of this clonotype. This chain connects TRBV7-2 to TRBJ1-5; D is possibly TRBD1 (5 bases). The V end was cut by 0 bases, the J end by 0 bases, with 9 bases between. Per germline, CDR1 SGHTA and CDR2 FQGNSA. This CDR3 has 16 residues. CDR3 region: CASSLAGGYSNQPQHF. In nucleotides, the CDR3 is TGTGCCAGCAGCTTAGCCGGGGGTTATAGCAATCAGCCCCAGCATTTT.

The rearrangement joins TRBV18 to TRBJ2-1; 7 positions match TRBD2. Looked up from germline, CDR1 is KGHSH and CDR2 is LQKENI. The CDR3 is 15 residues long. The trim removed 6 bases at V and 5 bases at J, leaving 10 bases unmatched. CDR3 amino acids: CASSQAASGNNEQFF. DNA for the CDR3: TGTGCCAGCTCGCAAGCGGCTAGCGGAAACAATGAGCAGTTCTTC.

The table lists this clonotype with many counts. The V call is TRBV7-9, the J call TRBJ1-3, with no clear D. The germline V and J ends were trimmed by 3 bases and 3 bases, with 3 bases remaining between them. Germline V gene data show CDR1 as SEHNR and CDR2 as FQNEAQ (reference sequence). CDR3 length equals 12 residues. The CDR3 bases are TGTGCCAGCAGCTTTAATGGAAACACCATATATTTT. Its translation: CASSFNGNTIYF.

This clonotype was seen at least ten times. J is TRBJ2-7 and V is TRBV7-2; 8 nucleotides line up with TRBD2. The CDR3 totals 14 residues. V lost 5 bases, J lost 7 bases, and 10 bases stayed unmatched. CDR1 and CDR2 (germline): SGHTA, FQGNSA. The CDR3: CASSPRRGAGEQYF. The DNA for the CDR3 is TGTGCCAGCAGCCCGCGGCGGGGGGCAGGTGAGCAGTACTTC.